This TCR beta chain was sequenced during a study of CD8+CD57+ T cells in acquired aplastic anemia. Germline V gene lookup returns CDR1 SNHLY and CDR2 FYNNEI. Trimming stripped 0 bases from V and 6 bases from J, with 9 bases between. The CDR3 runs 14 residues. Genomic DNA served as template for TCR beta VDJ and CDR3 profiling. TCRdb analysed the reads with MiXCR anew, one entry per CDR3 protein. The sample contains about 200,000 distinct CDR3 sequences, 65% of which appear only once. Patients chosen for sequencing had CD8+CD57+ cells that had expanded, as shown by flow cytometry. The V call is TRBV2, the J call TRBJ2-1; D is ambiguous. The sequence came from a human donor with aplastic anemia. The material sequenced was sorted CD4+, CD8+, or CD8+CD57+ T cells (not recorded which) from PBMCs. CDR3: CASSEARGFNEQFF. CDR3 nucleotide sequence: TGTGCCAGCAGTGAAGCCCGAGGATTCAATGAGCAGTTCTTC.